The T cell receptor (beta chain) described here comes from a study of beta chain features in type 1 diabetes. The germline V gene has CDR1 KGHSH and CDR2 LQKENI. V was cut by 2 bases and J by 2 bases, with 11 bases left in between. The CDR3 has 15 amino acids. Study outcomes and limitations: Moderately but significantly shorter TCRB CDR3s were found in Type 1 diabetes patients in all four CD4+ subsets.

The study reverse transcribed the entire isolated RNA, so it sequenced expressed TCRB transcripts. Clones were sequenced by immunoSEQ multiplex PCR, and TCRdb holds only the in-frame ones, with some missing. The table has around 300,000 clones, roughly 9.6% seen once. This clone was picked up a small number of times. Its target is unknown. This chain uses TRBV18 with TRBJ2-3; possible D gene TRBD2, 5 bases. The TCR was taken from a woman in her twenties or thirties in good health. The material sequenced was naive CD4+ T cells from blood. In DNA form, the CDR3 reads TGTGCCAGCTCACCAAGTCTAGCAGTCACAGATACGCAGTATTTT. This codes for CASSPSLAVTDTQYF.